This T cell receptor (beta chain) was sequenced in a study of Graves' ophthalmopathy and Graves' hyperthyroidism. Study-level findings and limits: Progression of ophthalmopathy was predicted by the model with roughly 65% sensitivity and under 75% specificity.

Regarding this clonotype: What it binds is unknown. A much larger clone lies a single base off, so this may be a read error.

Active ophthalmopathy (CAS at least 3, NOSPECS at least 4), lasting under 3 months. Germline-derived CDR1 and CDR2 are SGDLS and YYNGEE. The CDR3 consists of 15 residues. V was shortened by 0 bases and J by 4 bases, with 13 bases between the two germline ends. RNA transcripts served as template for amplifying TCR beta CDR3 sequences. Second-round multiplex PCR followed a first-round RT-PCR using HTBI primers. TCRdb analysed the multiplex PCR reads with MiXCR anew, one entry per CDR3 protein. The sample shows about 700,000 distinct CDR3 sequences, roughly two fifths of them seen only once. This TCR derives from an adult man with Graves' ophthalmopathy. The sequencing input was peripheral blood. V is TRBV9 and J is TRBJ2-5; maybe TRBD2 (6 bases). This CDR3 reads CASSVGRLGLETQYF. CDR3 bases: TGTGCCAGCAGCGTAGGAAGACTAGGTCTAGAGACCCAGTACTTC.